The 3 T cell receptor beta chains below all came from one sample that was sequenced in a study of cytomegalovirus exposure and HLA in healthy donors (dated by TCRdb to about 2017). The receptor library was made with the immunoSEQ multiplex PCR assay. For the multiplex PCR, a mixture combining 60 forward primers for TCR Vbeta segments and 13 reverse primers for TCR Jbeta segments was used. Entries here come from immuneACCESS through TCRdb and include only in-frame sequences with V and J called. Some clones fail to appear in such tables; in the studies checked, an unresolved V gene covers under half of the shortfall, and the cause of the remainder is unknown. The sample's records list over 150,000 clones. The top ten constitute almost 0.75% of the sample. Material: PBMCs. The receptors derive from a boy between 5 and 17 years old in good health and CMV-seronegative.

The chain carries TRBV30 and TRBJ2-7; 9 bases line up with TRBD1. The CDR3 has 13 amino acids. Trimming cost V 5 bases and J 2 bases; bases outside gene matches: 4. CDR1 GTSNPN and CDR2 SVGIG come from the germline V gene (reference sequence). The CDR3 DNA sequence: TGTGCCTGGGAGGACAGGGGCGCCTACGAGCAGTACTTC. Translation gives CAWEDRGAYEQYF. The entire variable domain, with the rest obtained from reference TRBV30 and TRBJ2-7, is as follows: SQTIHQWPATLVQPVGSPLSLECTVEGTSNPNLYWYRQAAGRGLQLLFYSVGIGQISSEVPQNLSASRPQDRQFILSSKKLLLSDSGFYLCAWEDRGAYEQYFGPGTRLTVT.

The rearrangement links TRBV6-5 to TRBJ2-5; 11 bases fit TRBD2. TRBJ2-7 matches the DNA end more closely, so the J call is doubtful. The CDR3 totals 14 residues. Germline lookup yields CDR1 MNHEY and CDR2 SVGAGI. CDR3 DNA sequence: TGTGCCAGCAGTCTTCTAGCGGGGGGCAGCGAGCAGTACTTC. It codes for CASSLLAGGSEQYF.

The rearrangement uses TRBV30 and TRBJ1-6; a possible D gene is TRBD1 (5 bases). This CDR3 is built from 16 residues. V lost 2 bases to trimming and J lost 6 bases, with 17 bases between them. Germline loops: CDR1 GTSNPN, CDR2 SVGIG (reference sequence). The CDR3 sequence: CAWSNGWGSFNSPLHF. DNA for the CDR3: TGTGCCTGGAGTAACGGGTGGGGCTCGTTTAATTCACCCCTCCACTTT.